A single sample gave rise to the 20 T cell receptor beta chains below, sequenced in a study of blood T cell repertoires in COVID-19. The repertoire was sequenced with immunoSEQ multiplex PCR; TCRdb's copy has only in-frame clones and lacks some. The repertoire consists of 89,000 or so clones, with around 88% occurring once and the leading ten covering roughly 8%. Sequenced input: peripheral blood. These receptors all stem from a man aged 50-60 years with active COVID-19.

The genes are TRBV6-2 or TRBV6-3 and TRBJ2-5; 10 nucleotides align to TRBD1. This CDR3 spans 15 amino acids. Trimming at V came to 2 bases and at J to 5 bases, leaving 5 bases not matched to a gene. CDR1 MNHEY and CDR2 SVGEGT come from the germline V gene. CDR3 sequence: CASSYVWGQGETQYF. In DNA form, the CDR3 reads TGTGCCAGCAGTTACGTGTGGGGACAGGGGGAGACCCAGTACTTC.

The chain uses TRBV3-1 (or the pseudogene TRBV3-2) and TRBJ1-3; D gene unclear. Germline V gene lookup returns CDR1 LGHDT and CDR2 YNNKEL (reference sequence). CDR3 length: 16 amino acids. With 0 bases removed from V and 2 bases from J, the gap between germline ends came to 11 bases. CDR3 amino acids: CASSQEPGIAGNTIYF. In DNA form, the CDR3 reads TGTGCCAGCAGCCAAGAGCCGGGGATAGCTGGAAACACCATATATTTT.

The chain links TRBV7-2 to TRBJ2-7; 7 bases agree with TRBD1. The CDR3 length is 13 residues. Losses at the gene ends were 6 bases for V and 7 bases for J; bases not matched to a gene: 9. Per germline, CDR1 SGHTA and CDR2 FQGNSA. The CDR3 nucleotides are TGTGCCAGCAGTCGGGACAGAAACTGGGAGCAGTACTTC. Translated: CASSRDRNWEQYF. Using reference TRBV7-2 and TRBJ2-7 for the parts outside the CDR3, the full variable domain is GAGVSQSPSNKVTEKGKDVELRCDPISGHTALYWYRQSLGQGLEFLIYFQGNSAPDKSGLPSDRFSAERTGGSVSTLTIQRTQQEDSAVYLCASSRDRNWEQYFGPGTRLTVT.

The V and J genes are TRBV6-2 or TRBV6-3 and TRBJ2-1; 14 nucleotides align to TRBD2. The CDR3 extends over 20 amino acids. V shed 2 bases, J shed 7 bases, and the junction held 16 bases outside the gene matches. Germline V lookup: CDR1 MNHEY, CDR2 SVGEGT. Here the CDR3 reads CASSYQTSGRALLRPNEQFF. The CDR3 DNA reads TGTGCCAGCAGTTACCAGACTAGCGGGAGGGCCCTTCTCCGTCCGAATGAGCAGTTCTTC.

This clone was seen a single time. The CDR3: CASRQGLNTEAFF. The CDR3 DNA reads TGTGCCAGCAGACAGGGGCTGAACACTGAAGCTTTCTTT. V is TRBV6-5 and J is TRBJ1-1, with TRBD1 identical over 7 bases. V lost 6 bases to trimming and J lost 0 bases; unmatched junction nucleotides: 1. Germline loops: CDR1 MNHEY, CDR2 SVGAGI. The CDR3 is 13 residues long.

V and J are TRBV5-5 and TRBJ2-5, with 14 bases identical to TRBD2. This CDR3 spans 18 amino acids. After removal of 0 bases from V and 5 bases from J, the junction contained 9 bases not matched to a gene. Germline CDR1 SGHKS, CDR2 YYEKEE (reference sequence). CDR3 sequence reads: CASSLGAGLAGGVETQYF. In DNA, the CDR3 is TGTGCCAGCAGCTTGGGGGCCGGACTAGCGGGAGGTGTGGAGACCCAGTACTTC.

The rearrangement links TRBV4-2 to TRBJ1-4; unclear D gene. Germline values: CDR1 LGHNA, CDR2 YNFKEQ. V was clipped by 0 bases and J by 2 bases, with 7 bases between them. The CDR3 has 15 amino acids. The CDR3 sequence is CASSQDIGTNEKLFF. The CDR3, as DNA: TGTGCCAGCAGCCAAGATATCGGGACTAATGAAAAACTGTTTTTT.

The CDR3 spells CASSVASGITDTQYF. Written as DNA, the CDR3 is TGTGCCAGCAGCGTGGCTAGCGGGATCACAGATACGCAGTATTTT. V is TRBV9 and J is TRBJ2-3; 9 bases align to TRBD2. CDR1 SGDLS and CDR2 YYNGEE come from the germline V gene. J gave up 2 bases and V 2 bases, and 3 bases lay outside the gene matches. The CDR3 sequence is 15 residues long.

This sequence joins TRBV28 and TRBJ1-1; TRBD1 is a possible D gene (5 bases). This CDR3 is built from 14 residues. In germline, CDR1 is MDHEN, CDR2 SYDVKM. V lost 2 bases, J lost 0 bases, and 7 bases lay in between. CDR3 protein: CASSLLTVNTEAFF. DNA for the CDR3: TGTGCCAGCAGTTTACTGACAGTGAACACTGAAGCTTTCTTT.

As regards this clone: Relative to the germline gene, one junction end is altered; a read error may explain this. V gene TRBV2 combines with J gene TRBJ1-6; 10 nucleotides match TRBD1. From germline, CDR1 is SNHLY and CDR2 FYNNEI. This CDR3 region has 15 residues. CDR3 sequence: CASREDRGHGSPLHF. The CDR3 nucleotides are TGTGCCAGCAGAGAAGACAGGGGGCACGGTTCACCCCTCCACTTT.

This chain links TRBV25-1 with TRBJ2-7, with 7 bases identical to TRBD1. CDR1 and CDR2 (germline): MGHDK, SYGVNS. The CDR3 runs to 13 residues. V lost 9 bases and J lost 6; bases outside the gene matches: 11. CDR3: CASRNPYRGEQYF. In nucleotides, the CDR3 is TGTGCCAGTCGAAACCCTTACAGGGGCGAGCAGTACTTC.

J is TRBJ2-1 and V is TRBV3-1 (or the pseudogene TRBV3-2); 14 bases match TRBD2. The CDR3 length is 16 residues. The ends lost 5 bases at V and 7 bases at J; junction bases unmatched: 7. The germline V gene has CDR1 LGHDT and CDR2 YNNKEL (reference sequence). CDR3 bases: TGTGCCAGCAGCGTGGGGACTAGCGGGAGTCTGAATGAGCAGTTCTTC. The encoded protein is CASSVGTSGSLNEQFF.

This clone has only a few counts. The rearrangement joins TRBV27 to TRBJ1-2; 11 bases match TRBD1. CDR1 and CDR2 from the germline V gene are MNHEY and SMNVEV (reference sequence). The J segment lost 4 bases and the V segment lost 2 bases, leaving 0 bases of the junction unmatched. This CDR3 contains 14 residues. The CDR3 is CASSLGTGGYGYTF. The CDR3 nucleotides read TGTGCCAGCAGTTTAGGGACAGGGGGCTATGGCTACACCTTC.

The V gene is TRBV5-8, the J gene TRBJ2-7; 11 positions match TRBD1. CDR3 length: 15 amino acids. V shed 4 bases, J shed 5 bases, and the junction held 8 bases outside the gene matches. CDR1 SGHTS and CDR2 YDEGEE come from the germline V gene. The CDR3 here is CASSHRRTGGHEQYF. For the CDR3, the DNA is TGTGCCAGCAGCCATCGGAGGACAGGGGGCCACGAGCAGTACTTC.

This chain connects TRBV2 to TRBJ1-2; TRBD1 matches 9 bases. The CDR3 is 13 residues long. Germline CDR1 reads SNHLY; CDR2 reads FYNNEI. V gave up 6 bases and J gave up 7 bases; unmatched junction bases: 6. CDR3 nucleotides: TGTGCCAGCAGGGACAGGGGTTTGGGTGGCTACACCTTC. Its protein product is CASRDRGLGGYTF.

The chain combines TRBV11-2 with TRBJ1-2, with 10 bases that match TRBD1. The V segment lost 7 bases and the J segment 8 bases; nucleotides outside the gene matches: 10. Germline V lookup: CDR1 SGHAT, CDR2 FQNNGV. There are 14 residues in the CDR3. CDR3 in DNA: TGTGCCAGCACCGCGACAGGGGGCACAGGCGGCTACACCTTC. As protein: CASTATGGTGGYTF.

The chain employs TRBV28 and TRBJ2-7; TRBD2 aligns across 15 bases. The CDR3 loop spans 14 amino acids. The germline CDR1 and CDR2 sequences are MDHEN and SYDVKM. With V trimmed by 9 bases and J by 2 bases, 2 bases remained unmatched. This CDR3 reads CASRTSGGAYEQYF. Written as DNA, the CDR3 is TGTGCCAGTAGGACTAGCGGGGGGGCCTACGAGCAGTACTTC.

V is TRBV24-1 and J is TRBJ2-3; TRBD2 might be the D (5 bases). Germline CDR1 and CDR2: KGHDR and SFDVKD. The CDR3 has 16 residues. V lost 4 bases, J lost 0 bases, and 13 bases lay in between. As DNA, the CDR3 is TGTGCCACCAGTGAGTTCCCGAGAGGGAGCACAGATACGCAGTATTTT. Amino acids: CATSEFPRGSTDTQYF.

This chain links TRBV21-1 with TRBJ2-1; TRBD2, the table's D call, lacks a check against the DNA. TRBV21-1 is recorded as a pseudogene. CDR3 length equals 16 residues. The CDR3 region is CASSKEEREGYNEQFF. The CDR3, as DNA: TGTGCCAGCAGCAAAGAGGAGCGGGAGGGATACAATGAGCAGTTCTTC.

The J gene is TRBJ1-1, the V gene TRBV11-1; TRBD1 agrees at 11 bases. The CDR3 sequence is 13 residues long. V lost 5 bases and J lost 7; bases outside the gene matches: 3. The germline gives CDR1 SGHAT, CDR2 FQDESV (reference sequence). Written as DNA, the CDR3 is TGTGCCAGCAGCCCAGGGACAGGGGGTGAAGCTTTCTTT. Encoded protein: CASSPGTGGEAFF.